This TCR beta chain stems from a study of blood T cell repertoires in COVID-19 (dated by TCRdb to between 2020 and 2021). As for the study more broadly: Samples covering the acute and convalescent phases of COVID-19 were provided by collaborators in the United States, Italy and Spain. The prospective study material was composed of cDNA or gDNA derived from T cells, B-cell-depleted T cells, or PBMCs. The dataset comprised deeply sampled blood TCRbeta repertoires from subjects exposed to, actively infected with, or recovered from COVID-19. A freely available public database, intended as a resource for researchers studying the immune response to SARS-CoV-2, is where the repertoires were released. Samples were obtained from the ongoing ImmuneRACE study (first 160 participants) and from roughly 1,300 subjects provided by 6 global collaborators. Nearly every sample came with metadata listing a de-identified subject ID, COVID-19 status, age in years and sex. Where available, HLA class I and class II types were obtained from metadata supplied by the sample provider rather than from assay-based typing.

Findings and caveats that apply to the study as a whole: How much clinical and demographic metadata was included differed by source and by participant, and the metadata was provided uncurated.

Collaborating institutions collected whole blood in K2EDTA tubes following their own protocols. For TCRbeta analysis, collaborators shipped samples in one of three forms: frozen whole blood, isolated PBMCs, or DNA extracted from either of those sample types. Trimming at the junction amounts to 6 bases on V and 5 bases on J, and the germline ends lie 16 bases apart. CDR3 length: 14 amino acids, cysteine to phenylalanine. Just the 42-base CDR3 DNA is kept, in frame starting at base 1. CDR1 and CDR2, looked up from the germline V gene, are MNHEY and SVGAGI. The immunoSEQ Assay, a bias-controlled multiplex PCR, was used to amplify TCRbeta CDR3 regions from genomic DNA. Regarding the original processing steps: The number of nucleated cells in each sample was estimated from the amplification of reference gene primers within the assay. To quantify the absolute abundance of each unique TCRbeta CDR3 rearrangement, sequence reads were collapsed and filtered. For each sample, productive Simpson clonality was calculated by taking the square root of Simpson's diversity index across productive rearrangements. TCRdb stores this immuneACCESS table with in-frame sequences only. Part of the clones is absent; in the studies checked, under half of the shortfall reflects unresolved V genes, and no reason is known for the rest. Clone size and V and J calls were adopted from that table, with D and trimming inferred from the DNA. Here the sample has 100,000 to 150,000 clones; around nine tenths occur a single time. Of the sample, 1.5% to 1.7% falls within the top ten clones.

Points on this clone: Its antigen remains undetermined. Base qualities were left out, and no much larger clone turns up one base away.

This TCR came from a human donor in a cohort sampled during active COVID-19. The chain couples TRBV6-5 to TRBJ1-2; TRBD1 is a possible D gene, resting on 6 matching bases. The sequenced material came from peripheral blood. The nucleotide sequence reads as follows: TGTGCCAGCAGGGTCCACAGGGCCTCGTATGGCTACACCTTC. Its product reads: CASRVHRASYGYTF.